One and the same sample provided the 23 T cell receptor beta chains below, sequenced in a study of blood T cell repertoires in COVID-19. Method: immunoSEQ multiplex PCR; TCRdb's copy keeps in-frame clones and lacks some. Of 150,000 to 190,000 clones in the sample, around 80% were seen once. The specimen sequenced was peripheral blood. These receptors originate from a man aged 60 to 69 with acute or convalescent COVID-19.

The chain employs TRBV9 and TRBJ2-7, with 9 bases fitting TRBD2. J lost 5 bases, V lost 5 bases, and 11 bases had no gene match. Germline V lookup: CDR1 SGDLS, CDR2 YYNGEE. The CDR3 has 15 amino acids. CDR3 in DNA: TGTGCCAGCAGTGTTCGCGGGACTAGCTCAAACGAGCAGTACTTC. It encodes CASSVRGTSSNEQYF.

J is TRBJ2-7 and V is TRBV6-5, with 10 bases identical to TRBD1. Looked up from germline, CDR1 is MNHEY and CDR2 is SVGAGI. V lost 6 bases and J lost 2; bases outside the gene matches: 7. This CDR3 is built from 15 residues. The DNA of the CDR3 is TGTGCCAGCAGACCGCCGGGACAGGGGACCTACGAGCAGTACTTC. This encodes CASRPPGQGTYEQYF.

The table lists this clone with a count of one. The genes are TRBV4-3 and TRBJ1-2; D is perhaps TRBD1 (5 bases). Between the trimmed V and J ends, which lost 0 bases and 4 bases, there was a span of 15 bases. CDR1 and CDR2 from the germline V gene are LGHNA and YSLEER. This CDR3 has 16 residues. The DNA for the CDR3 is TGCGCCAGCAGCCAAGACAACAGGCCCCAGTTCTATGGCTACACCTTC. Translated: CASSQDNRPQFYGYTF.

The rearrangement joins TRBV5-6 to TRBJ1-4, with D unresolved. V lost 6 bases, J lost 0 bases, and 9 bases lay in between. The CDR3 sequence is 14 residues long. The germline gives CDR1 SGHDT, CDR2 YYEEEE. For the CDR3, the DNA is TGTGCCAGCACCCGACAAGCAACTAATGAAAAACTGTTTTTT. Translation: CASTRQATNEKLFF.

To note about this clone: Other DNA sequences in this sample translate to the same CDR3. The genes are TRBV5-1 and TRBJ2-5, with TRBD2 matching 14 bases. Germline V CDR1 and CDR2: SGHRS, YFSETQ. V shed 4 bases and J 3 bases; nucleotides not matched to a gene: 2. This CDR3 is 15 amino acids long. CDR3 sequence reads: CASSPGLAGEETQYF. The DNA for the CDR3 is TGCGCCAGCAGCCCGGGACTAGCGGGAGAAGAGACCCAGTACTTC.

This clone is a singleton in its sample. This sequence joins TRBV11-1 and TRBJ2-5, with 8 bases matching TRBD1. There are 15 residues in the CDR3. Germline V gives CDR1 SGHAT, CDR2 FQDESV (reference sequence). The J segment lost 5 bases and the V segment lost 2 bases, leaving 7 bases of the junction unmatched. CDR3 residues: CASSLSRGRAETQYF. Here the CDR3 DNA reads TGTGCCAGCAGCTTATCCAGGGGGCGGGCGGAGACCCAGTACTTC.

This chain joins TRBV7-2 and TRBJ2-3; 11 bases map to TRBD2. J gave up 6 bases and V 4 bases, and 15 bases lay outside the gene matches. There are 18 residues in the CDR3. Germline CDR1 is SGHTA and CDR2 is FQGNSA. CDR3 coding DNA: TGTGCCAGCAGCTATCCCGCCCTAGCGGGAGGCCGGGGGGATACGCAGTATTTT. Protein: CASSYPALAGGRGDTQYF.

This clone was found a few times. The chain employs TRBV4-1 and TRBJ1-6, with D possibly being TRBD1 (6 bases). Germline values: CDR1 MGHRA, CDR2 YSYEKL. Trimming took off 2 bases at V and 10 bases at J, with 18 bases between the two ends. This CDR3 region has 16 residues. The CDR3 reads CASSQQRDTSLSPLHF. CDR3 DNA sequence: TGCGCCAGCAGCCAACAACGGGACACCAGCCTATCACCCCTCCACTTT.

The V gene is TRBV19, the J gene TRBJ2-3; 13 bases are a match to TRBD2. J was trimmed by 4 bases and V by 3 bases; bases with no gene match: 7. CDR3 size: 17 residues. In germline, CDR1 is LNHDA, CDR2 SQIVND (reference sequence). The CDR3 sequence: CASSIPGLAGASDTQYF. The CDR3, as DNA: TGTGCCAGTAGTATCCCCGGACTAGCGGGGGCGTCAGATACGCAGTATTTT. The variable domain in full, completed from reference TRBV19 and TRBJ2-3, reads DGGITQSPKYLFRKEGQNVTLSCEQNLNHDAMYWYRQDPGQGLRLIYYSQIVNDFQKGDIAEGYSVSREKKESFPLTVTSAQKNPTAFYLCASSIPGLAGASDTQYFGPGTRLTVL.

This chain joins TRBV11-2 and TRBJ1-4; unclear D gene. CDR3 length: 17 amino acids. Germline V gene lookup returns CDR1 SGHAT and CDR2 FQNNGV. V was shortened by 1 base and J by 0 bases, with 12 bases between the two germline ends. The CDR3 DNA sequence: TGTGCCAGCAGCTTAGGGAGGTCAAGAGCAACTAATGAAAAACTGTTTTTT. This sequence encodes CASSLGRSRATNEKLFF.

CDR3 protein: CASSSPGKRSTGELFF. CDR3 DNA sequence: TGTGCCAGCAGCTCCCCCGGGAAGAGGAGCACCGGGGAGCTGTTTTTT. V gene TRBV5-4 combines with J gene TRBJ2-2; a weak D match, TRBD2 (5 bases). This CDR3 has 16 amino acids. The V end lost 3 bases, the J end lost 4 bases, and 16 bases lay between the germline ends. Germline V lookup: CDR1 SGHNT, CDR2 YYREEE (reference sequence).

This chain links TRBV10-3 with TRBJ1-2; TRBD1 matches 9 bases. The trim removed 10 bases at V and 8 bases at J, leaving 8 bases unmatched. The germline CDR1 and CDR2 sequences are ENHRY and SYGVKD. The CDR3 runs 12 residues. CDR3 coding DNA: TGTGCCACCCACGGGACAGGGTCCGGCTACACCTTC. Its protein is CATHGTGSGYTF.

This clone showed up just once. This chain joins TRBV2 and TRBJ1-5; 7 nucleotides agree with TRBD1. The CDR3 extends over 13 amino acids. Germline CDR1 is SNHLY and CDR2 is FYNNEI. V lost 8 bases to trimming and J lost 0 bases; unmatched junction nucleotides: 1. The CDR3 DNA follows: TGTGCCAGCGGGACAGATAGCAATCAGCCCCAGCATTTT. It specifies CASGTDSNQPQHF.

Details on this clone: This specimen includes other DNA sequences encoding the same CDR3. This chain links TRBV9 with TRBJ1-6; 7 nucleotides agree with TRBD1. The CDR3 extends over 14 amino acids. Trimming removed 2 bases from V and 7 bases from J; junction bases left unmatched: 3. CDR1 is SGDLS, CDR2 YYNGEE, per germline. The CDR3 loop reads CASSVTGENSPLHF. The CDR3 DNA is TGTGCCAGCAGCGTCACAGGGGAGAATTCACCCCTCCACTTT.

This chain links TRBV5-1 with TRBJ1-3; D is uncertain. Trimming cost V 0 bases and J 1 base, with 8 bases left between them. From germline, CDR1 is SGHRS and CDR2 YFSETQ. CDR3 length equals 15 residues. The CDR3 region is CASSLGGRSGNTIYF. Here the CDR3 DNA reads TGCGCCAGCAGCTTGGGTGGCAGGTCTGGAAACACCATATATTTT.

The rearrangement uses TRBV6-2 or TRBV6-3 and TRBJ1-5, with no clear D. V lost 2 bases, J lost 4 bases, and 6 bases lay in between. This CDR3 is built from 13 residues. From germline, CDR1 is MNHEY and CDR2 SVGEGT. The CDR3 coding sequence is TGTGCCAGCAGTTACGGCGGGAATCAGCCCCAGCATTTT. The encoded protein is CASSYGGNQPQHF.

The chain employs TRBV2 and TRBJ2-1; maybe TRBD1 (6 bases). V was clipped by 3 bases and J by 1 base, with 10 bases between them. The length of the CDR3 is 15 residues. Germline assignment: CDR1 SNHLY and CDR2 FYNNEI. DNA of the CDR3: TGTGCCAGCAGTGAGGGCAGGGGATCCTACAATGAGCAGTTCTTC. It encodes CASSEGRGSYNEQFF.

The chain uses TRBV9 and TRBJ1-5; D remains unclear. The CDR3 sequence is 13 residues long. CDR1 SGDLS and CDR2 YYNGEE come from the germline V gene. V was shortened by 0 bases and J by 5 bases, with 6 bases between the two germline ends. CDR3 region: CASSVEGDQPQHF. CDR3 DNA: TGTGCCAGCAGCGTAGAGGGAGATCAGCCCCAGCATTTT. Drawing the rest from reference TRBV9 and TRBJ1-5, the complete variable domain is DSGVTQTPKHLITATGQRVTLRCSPRSGDLSVYWYQQSLDQGLQFLIQYYNGEERAKGNILERFSAQQFPDLHSELNLSSLELGDSALYFCASSVEGDQPQHFGDGTRLSIL.

The chain has TRBV7-2 and TRBJ1-2, with TRBD1 matching over 8 bases. The CDR3 is 15 residues long. Germline V CDR1 and CDR2: SGHTA, FQGNSA. Unmatched junction bases numbered 5, after V lost 1 base and J lost 4 bases. The CDR3 bases are TGTGCCAGCAGCTTAGAGACAGGGGTAGGCTATGGCTACACCTTC. It encodes CASSLETGVGYGYTF. Looking up the rest from reference TRBV7-2 and TRBJ1-2 gives the full variable domain: GAGVSQSPSNKVTEKGKDVELRCDPISGHTALYWYRQSLGQGLEFLIYFQGNSAPDKSGLPSDRFSAERTGGSVSTLTIQRTQQEDSAVYLCASSLETGVGYGYTFGSGTRLTVV.

The V call is TRBV7-9, the J call TRBJ1-6; 10 positions agree with TRBD1. J was trimmed by 7 bases and V by 5 bases; bases with no gene match: 8. From germline, CDR1 is SEHNR and CDR2 FQNEAQ (reference sequence). There are 16 residues in the CDR3. CDR3 amino acids: CASSPKVTGGNSPLHF. CDR3 DNA sequence: TGTGCCAGCAGCCCAAAGGTGACAGGGGGCAATTCACCCCTCCACTTT.

The sample holds a few counts of this clone. V is TRBV2 and J is TRBJ2-5, with 7 bases lining up with TRBD1. Germline V gene sequence: CDR1 SNHLY, CDR2 FYNNEI. CDR3 length: 12 residues. The J segment lost 4 bases and the V segment lost 6 bases, leaving 2 bases of the junction unmatched. In DNA form, the CDR3 reads TGTGCCAGCAGCCCAGGGGGAGAGACCCAGTACTTC. This encodes CASSPGGETQYF.

In DNA form, the CDR3 reads TGTGCCAGCAGCTTAACAGGGGGGGCAACTAATGAAAAACTGTTTTTT. Its protein is CASSLTGGATNEKLFF. The V and J genes are TRBV11-2 and TRBJ1-4; 8 bases are shared with TRBD1. The germline V gene has CDR1 SGHAT and CDR2 FQNNGV. The CDR3 extends over 16 amino acids. V lost 2 bases to trimming and J lost 0 bases; unmatched junction nucleotides: 2.

This sequence joins TRBV25-1 and TRBJ2-3; the match to TRBD2 covers 9 bases. From germline, CDR1 is MGHDK and CDR2 SYGVNS. V lost 1 base and J lost 5; bases outside the gene matches: 10. This CDR3 contains 17 residues. The CDR3 DNA sequence: TGTGCCAGCAGTGAATGGGGTGTAGCGGGAGCGGGAGATACGCAGTATTTT. Protein product: CASSEWGVAGAGDTQYF. The full variable domain, rest sourced from reference TRBV25-1 and TRBJ2-3, is EADIYQTPRYLVIGTGKKITLECSQTMGHDKMYWYQQDPGMELHLIHYSYGVNSTEKGDLSSESTVSRIRTEHFPLTLESARPSHTSQYLCASSEWGVAGAGDTQYFGPGTRLTVL.